This record concerns one T cell receptor beta chain sequence. The antigen remains unidentified. These data come from a study of T cell repertoires in cytomegalovirus infection. TCRdb independently ran MiXCR on the reads; one entry per CDR3 protein. This table has hundreds of thousands of distinct CDR3 sequences, 30% to 35% appearing once. Study results and caveats: HLA-C-restricted CMV clonotypes gave the most frequent clonotype in two of eight donors.

The CDR3 totals 16 residues. Germline CDR1 reads SGHAT; CDR2 reads FQNNGV. V shed 9 bases and J 4 bases; nucleotides not matched to a gene: 13. This TCR derives from a human donor in good health (CMV status not recorded). Some clones in this sample may be carry-over from other donors' samples. The chain employs TRBV11-2 and TRBJ2-1, with 9 bases fitting TRBD1. The sample was cultured PBMCs, taken from culture after CMV antigen stimulation. CDR3 DNA sequence: TGTGCCAGTGCTCTACCCGGGACAGGGCTTTACAATGAGCAGTTCTTC. Protein: CASALPGTGLYNEQFF.